The 25 T cell receptor beta chains in this list originate from one sample, sequenced in a study of T cells in narcolepsy. This table comes from immunoSEQ multiplex PCR, and its TCRdb copy is limited to in-frame clones, with some not included. The data hold about 22,000 clones, with about 80% observed a single time. Sequenced: memory (CD45RA-) CD4+ T cells from blood. The origin of the receptors is a human donor in good health.

A few counts support this clone. The chain is built from TRBV5-6 and TRBJ2-7; TRBD1 aligns across 7 bases. The ends lost 9 bases at V and 2 bases at J; junction bases unmatched: 11. CDR3 size: 14 residues. The germline CDR1 and CDR2 sequences are SGHDT and YYEEEE. The CDR3, as DNA: TGTGCCACTAGCCCAACAGGGGCTACCTACGAGCAGTACTTC. This encodes CATSPTGATYEQYF.

In its sample, this clone was seen a few times. The rearrangement links TRBV2 to TRBJ2-7; no reliable D call. The CDR3 sequence is 11 residues long. Germline CDR1 reads SNHLY; CDR2 reads FYNNEI. V was shortened by 6 bases and J by 12 bases, with 15 bases between the two germline ends. The CDR3 reads CASRASGARYF. CDR3 bases: TGTGCCAGCAGGGCCTCCGGTGCGCGGTACTTC.

This chain links TRBV15 with TRBJ2-7; D tentatively reads TRBD1 or TRBD2 (6 bases each). V was trimmed by 8 bases and J by 5 bases, leaving 13 bases between them. Germline lookup yields CDR1 LNHNV and CDR2 YYDKDF (reference sequence). The CDR3 extends over 12 amino acids. The CDR3 reads CATAIGGNEQYF. In DNA, the CDR3 is TGTGCCACCGCAATAGGGGGGAACGAGCAGTACTTC. Full variable domain (missing parts from reference TRBV15 and TRBJ2-7): DAMVIQNPRYQVTQFGKPVTLSCSQTLNHNVMYWYQQKSSQAPKLLFHYYDKDFNNEADTPDNFQSRRPNTSFCFLDIRSPGLGDTAMYLCATAIGGNEQYFGPGTRLTVT.

The sample holds a few counts of this clone. Relative to the germline gene, one junction end is altered; a read error may explain this. This rearrangement joins TRBV6-9 to TRBJ2-7; TRBD2 matches at 7 bases. The CDR3 is made up of 9 amino acids. CDR1 and CDR2 (germline): MNHGY, SVAAGI. In nucleotides, the CDR3 is TGTGCCAAGACTAGCCGGCAGAACTTC. Its translation is CAKTSRQNF.

The genes are TRBV5-8 and TRBJ1-4, with D uncertain. Trimming removed 3 bases at V and 8 bases at J, with 14 bases between. CDR1 is SGHTS, CDR2 YDEGEE, per germline. The CDR3 has 14 residues. The CDR3 loop is CASSSHRGVEKLFF. DNA of the CDR3: TGTGCCAGCAGCTCTCACAGAGGAGTGGAAAAACTGTTTTTT.

As regards this clone: The same CDR3 can be traced to other DNA sequences in this sample. This chain links TRBV6-6 with TRBJ2-1; 10 nucleotides align to TRBD1. The CDR3 runs 15 residues. V lost 5 bases and J lost 7; bases outside the gene matches: 8. Germline CDR1 MNHNY, CDR2 SVGAGI (reference sequence). The CDR3 loop is CASSTGTGALNEQFF. CDR3 coding DNA: TGTGCCAGCAGTACTGGGACAGGGGCGCTAAATGAGCAGTTCTTC.

J is TRBJ2-7 and V is TRBV6-1; TRBD1 matches 8 bases. Unmatched junction bases numbered 5, after V lost 0 bases and J lost 4 bases. The length of the CDR3 is 15 residues. Per germline, CDR1 MNHNS and CDR2 SASEGT. CDR3 DNA: TGTGCCAGCAGTGAAGCCGGGACAGGTCTTTACGAGCAGTACTTC. Protein product: CASSEAGTGLYEQYF.

This rearrangement joins TRBV7-9 to TRBJ1-5; D remains ambiguous. The germline CDR1 and CDR2 sequences are SEHNR and FQNEAQ (reference sequence). Trimming took off 1 base at V and 1 base at J, with 2 bases between the two ends. The CDR3 runs 13 residues. CDR3 in amino acids: CASSLDSNQPQHF. CDR3 coding DNA: TGTGCCAGCAGCTTAGACAGCAATCAGCCCCAGCATTTT.

V is TRBV5-6 and J is TRBJ2-1; D gene ambiguous. The V gene lost 2 bases and the J gene lost 5 bases, with 8 bases spanning the gap. The V gene's germline CDR1 is SGHDT and CDR2 YYEEEE. This CDR3 comprises 13 residues. The CDR3 region is CASSFRRNNEQFF. CDR3 nucleotide sequence: TGTGCCAGCAGCTTCCGGAGAAACAATGAGCAGTTCTTC.

The chain recombines TRBV5-6 with TRBJ2-5; D is uncertain. The CDR3 consists of 14 residues. Trimming left V 4 bases short and J 4 bases short, with 14 bases between. CDR1 and CDR2 (germline): SGHDT, YYEEEE. The CDR3 DNA reads TGTGCCAGCAGCACCGTTAGACAAGGAGAGACCCAGTACTTC. Amino acid sequence: CASSTVRQGETQYF.

The gene calls are TRBV6-5 and TRBJ1-4; 7 positions agree with TRBD1. Per germline, CDR1 MNHEY and CDR2 SVGAGI. Losses at the gene ends were 5 bases for V and 8 bases for J; bases not matched to a gene: 5. The CDR3 runs 13 residues. CDR3 nucleotides: TGTGCCAGCAGTAAAACAGGGGAGGAAAAACTGTTTTTT. Encoded protein: CASSKTGEEKLFF.

The chain couples TRBV6-6 to TRBJ1-1; 7 bases are a match to TRBD1. The V and J ends lost 6 bases and 1 base, in that order; junction bases with no gene match: 5. The CDR3 is 14 amino acids. Germline values: CDR1 MNHNY, CDR2 SVGAGI (reference sequence). The chain's CDR3 is CASRAGTENTEAFF. Written as DNA, the CDR3 is TGTGCCAGCAGAGCCGGGACAGAGAACACTGAAGCTTTCTTT.

The V call is TRBV10-3, the J call TRBJ2-2; 8 bases are shared with TRBD1. The CDR3 totals 16 residues. V trimming: 3 bases; J trimming: 6 bases; junction bases outside the gene matches: 9. Germline-derived CDR1 and CDR2 are ENHRY and SYGVKD. The CDR3: CAISDYGQGEAGELFF. In nucleotides, the CDR3 is TGTGCCATCAGTGACTACGGACAGGGCGAAGCCGGGGAGCTGTTTTTT.

The chain couples TRBV10-3 to TRBJ2-1, with 7 bases identical to TRBD2. The V gene end was trimmed by 2 bases and the J gene end by 7 bases; junction bases not matched to a gene: 11. Per germline, CDR1 ENHRY and CDR2 SYGVKD. The CDR3 is made up of 16 amino acids. The CDR3 sequence: CAISELPLAVENEQFF. The CDR3 nucleotides are TGTGCCATCAGTGAGCTTCCTCTAGCGGTGGAGAATGAGCAGTTCTTC.

The V call is TRBV6-1, the J call TRBJ1-6, with 7 positions matching TRBD1. Germline CDR1 reads MNHNS; CDR2 reads SASEGT. The V segment lost 4 bases and the J segment 6 bases; nucleotides outside the gene matches: 9. This CDR3 region has 16 residues. CDR3 in amino acids: CASSAITGAINSPLHF. CDR3 coding DNA: TGTGCCAGCAGTGCGATAACAGGGGCGATTAATTCACCCCTCCACTTT.

On this clone: The sample holds other DNA sequences that translate to the same CDR3. CDR3: CATSRDRAADTQYF. CDR3 DNA: TGTGCCACCAGCAGAGACAGGGCAGCAGATACGCAGTATTTT. V is TRBV15 and J is TRBJ2-3, with a possible D match to TRBD1 (5 bases). Germline CDR1 reads LNHNV; CDR2 reads YYDKDF (reference sequence). The CDR3 has 14 amino acids. Between the trimmed V and J ends, which lost 0 bases and 4 bases, there was a span of 8 bases.

The chain employs TRBV4-1 and TRBJ1-4; D remains unclear. V lost 4 bases and J lost 1, with 16 bases in between. The CDR3 loop spans 17 amino acids. Germline V lookup: CDR1 MGHRA, CDR2 YSYEKL. CDR3 sequence: CASSPGPPKLTNEKLFF. The CDR3 DNA sequence: TGCGCCAGCAGCCCCGGGCCTCCCAAACTAACTAATGAAAAACTGTTTTTT.

The rearrangement uses TRBV5-1 and TRBJ2-2; the match to TRBD1 covers 8 bases. This CDR3 contains 14 residues. V shed 3 bases, J shed 6 bases, and the junction held 4 bases outside the gene matches. CDR1 and CDR2 from the germline V gene are SGHRS and YFSETQ. CDR3 DNA sequence: TGCGCCAGCAGCTGGGGACAGGCCCCCGGGGAGCTGTTTTTT. Protein sequence: CASSWGQAPGELFF.

This clone was found once. The chain recombines TRBV10-1 with TRBJ1-5, with D unclear. CDR3 length: 13 amino acids. V shed 2 bases and J shed 2 bases, with 4 bases lying between them. From germline, CDR1 is WNHNN and CDR2 SYGVQD (reference sequence). CDR3 DNA sequence: TGCGCCAGCAGTGAGATCGGCAATCAGCCCCAGCATTTT. Protein sequence: CASSEIGNQPQHF.

The chain uses TRBV7-8 and TRBJ2-3; no definite D call. Per germline, CDR1 SGHVS and CDR2 FQNEAQ. Trimming removed 5 bases at V and 2 bases at J, with 5 bases between. CDR3 length: 12 residues. CDR3 nucleotides: TGTGCCAGCAGCCCCTCCACAGATACGCAGTATTTT. Its translation is CASSPSTDTQYF. The whole variable domain, remainder taken from reference TRBV7-8 and TRBJ2-3, is GAGVSQSPRYKVAKRGQDVALRCDPISGHVSLFWYQQALGQGPEFLTYFQNEAQLDKSGLPSDRFFAERPEGSVSTLKIQRTQQEDSAVYLCASSPSTDTQYFGPGTRLTVL.

The genes are TRBV4-3 and TRBJ1-6; D not certain. The CDR3 is 14 amino acids. The V and J ends lost 1 base and 7 bases respectively, with 8 bases between them. Per the germline V gene, CDR1 is LGHNA and CDR2 is YSLEER. CDR3 nucleotide sequence: TGCGCCAGCAGCCAAGCGCGAACGAATTCACCCCTCCACTTT. Its translation: CASSQARTNSPLHF.

The rearrangement links TRBV2 to TRBJ1-5; 8 nucleotides agree with TRBD1. CDR1 is SNHLY and CDR2 is FYNNEI in the germline V gene. V was pared by 6 bases and J by 5 bases, with 6 bases of the junction left unmatched. The CDR3 is 14 amino acids. The CDR3 protein is CASSRGPSDQPQHF. The CDR3, as DNA: TGTGCCAGCAGCAGGGGGCCATCCGATCAGCCCCAGCATTTT.

The chain joins TRBV9 to TRBJ1-1; D is perhaps TRBD1 (5 bases). The germline CDR1 and CDR2 sequences are SGDLS and YYNGEE. The V and J ends lost 2 bases and 4 bases respectively, with 9 bases between them. The length of the CDR3 is 13 residues. The DNA for the CDR3 is TGTGCCAGCAGCGTCGACAGTTTCACTGAAGCTTTCTTT. Translated: CASSVDSFTEAFF. The full variable domain, rest sourced from reference TRBV9 and TRBJ1-1, is DSGVTQTPKHLITATGQRVTLRCSPRSGDLSVYWYQQSLDQGLQFLIQYYNGEERAKGNILERFSAQQFPDLHSELNLSSLELGDSALYFCASSVDSFTEAFFGQGTRLTVV.

This rearrangement joins TRBV6-5 to TRBJ2-7, with D possibly TRBD1 on 5 matching bases. Germline loops: CDR1 MNHEY, CDR2 SVGAGI. CDR3 size: 14 residues. The germline V and J ends were trimmed by 2 bases and 6 bases, with 14 bases remaining between them. In DNA form, the CDR3 reads TGTGCCAGCAGTTACGGACAAGTGTTGGGCGAGCAGTACTTC. It specifies CASSYGQVLGEQYF.

This chain connects TRBV29-1 to TRBJ1-2, with a weak D call TRBD1 (6 bases). CDR3 length: 16 residues. The germline V gene has CDR1 SQVTM and CDR2 ANQGSEA. Trimming left V 6 bases short and J 5 bases short, with 25 bases between. The CDR3, as DNA: TGCAGCGTCGATAACATATACGGGGAAAGGGGGTATGGCTACACCTTC. This sequence encodes CSVDNIYGERGYGYTF.